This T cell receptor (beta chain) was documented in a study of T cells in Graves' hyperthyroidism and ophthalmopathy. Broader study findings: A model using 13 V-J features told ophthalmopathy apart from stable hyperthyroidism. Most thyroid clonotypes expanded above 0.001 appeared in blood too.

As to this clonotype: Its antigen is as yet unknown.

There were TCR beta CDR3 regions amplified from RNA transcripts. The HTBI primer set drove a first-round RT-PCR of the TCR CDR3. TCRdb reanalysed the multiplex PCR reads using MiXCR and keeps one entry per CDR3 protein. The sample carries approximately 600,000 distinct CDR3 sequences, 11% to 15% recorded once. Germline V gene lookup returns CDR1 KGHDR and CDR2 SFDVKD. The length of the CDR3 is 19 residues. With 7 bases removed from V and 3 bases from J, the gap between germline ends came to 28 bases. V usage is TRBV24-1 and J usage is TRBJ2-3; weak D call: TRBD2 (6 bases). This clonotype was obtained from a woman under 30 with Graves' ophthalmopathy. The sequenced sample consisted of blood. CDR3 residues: CATSASGSLGIGGTDTQYF. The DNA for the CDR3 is TGTGCCACCAGCGCCTCGGGCTCACTTGGTATTGGAGGGACAGATACGCAGTATTTT.